One and the same sample provided the 11 T cell receptor beta chains below, sequenced in a study of CXCR3-negative and CXCR3-positive naive CD8 T cells. UMI labels and 5' RACE were used to prepare the TRB cDNA libraries. TCRdb re-called the 5' RACE reads; every CDR3 protein appears as one record, without DNA. This repertoire includes tens of thousands of distinct CDR3 sequences. The sequenced sample was naive CXCR3- CD8+ T cells from blood. Subset defined: CD45RO-CCR7+CD27+CD95- naive CD8+ T cells lacking CXCR3 (TNR3-). These receptors all come from a human donor in good health. Some clones in this sample may be carry-over from other donors' samples.

The chain recombines TRBV10-3 with TRBJ2-1. Germline-derived CDR1 and CDR2 are ENHRY and SYGVKD. The CDR3 consists of 13 residues. The CDR3 is CAMTSSSYNEQFF.

The chain links TRBV7-6 to TRBJ2-2. CDR3 length: 11 residues. CDR1 is SGHVS, CDR2 FNYEAQ, per germline. The CDR3 loop reads CASSFNGELFF.

V gene TRBV29-1 combines with J gene TRBJ1-1; lacking DNA, the TRBD1 call made by TCRdb goes unchecked. The CDR3 consists of 22 residues. Germline CDR1 and CDR2: SQVTM and ANQGSEA. The CDR3 here is CSADPYIQRGMGPHFMNTEAFF.

The rearrangement joins TRBV29-1 to TRBJ2-1; TCRdb gives TRBD2 as the D gene, but with no DNA this cannot be confirmed. The CDR3 length is 15 residues. Germline CDR1 and CDR2: SQVTM and ANQGSEA. Here the CDR3 reads CSVDGLAGAYNEQFF.

This chain uses TRBV9 with TRBJ1-3. In germline, CDR1 is SGDLS, CDR2 YYNGEE. The CDR3 sequence is 12 residues long. CDR3: CASSGTRNTIYF.

This chain uses TRBV4-1 with TRBJ1-5; there is no DNA to check the TCRdb D call of TRBD1. Germline V gene sequence: CDR1 MGHRA, CDR2 YSYEKL. This CDR3 is built from 16 residues. The CDR3 spells CASSPTTGSRGQPQHF.

The V gene is TRBV12-3 or TRBV12-4, the J gene TRBJ2-7. The CDR3 sequence is 13 residues long. The CDR3 is CASSYGRFYEQYF.

V gene TRBV12-3 or TRBV12-4 combines with J gene TRBJ2-1; TCRdb gives TRBD1 as the D gene, but with no DNA this cannot be confirmed. The CDR3 has 12 residues. The CDR3 sequence: CASREQGNEQFF.

The chain couples TRBV29-1 to TRBJ2-2; no DNA is available, so the TRBD1 call from TCRdb remains unchecked. Per germline, CDR1 SQVTM and CDR2 ANQGSEA. CDR3 length equals 16 residues. CDR3 residues: CSVEAEIETGTGELFF.

The chain couples TRBV28 to TRBJ1-2. CDR1 and CDR2 (germline): MDHEN, SYDVKM. This CDR3 comprises 14 residues. The CDR3 protein is CASSTRELWDGYTF.

The chain recombines TRBV27 with TRBJ2-7; TCRdb outputs TRBD2, but without DNA this stays unchecked. Germline values: CDR1 MNHEY, CDR2 SMNVEV (reference sequence). The CDR3 consists of 17 residues. This chain's CDR3 is CASSFGLAGGGLYEQYF.